The 23 T cell receptor beta chains below come from one sample, sequenced in a study of PD-1 blockade in mismatch repair-deficient tumors. Clones were sequenced by immunoSEQ multiplex PCR, and TCRdb holds only the in-frame ones, with some missing. The sample has roughly 80,000 clones, about 84% seen once; the top ten hold roughly 2.6%. The input for sequencing was peripheral blood, taken 12 weeks after starting pembrolizumab. The receptors were sampled from an adult with mismatch repair-deficient cancer.

The V call is TRBV12-5, the J call TRBJ2-1; 13 bases line up with TRBD2. With V trimmed by 0 bases and J by 1 base, 12 bases remained unmatched. This CDR3 contains 21 residues. From germline, CDR1 is LGHNT and CDR2 FRNRAP. The CDR3 is CASGLVLEGLAGLTSYNEQFF. The DNA of the CDR3 is TGTGCTAGTGGTTTGGTACTCGAGGGACTAGCGGGACTGACGTCCTACAATGAGCAGTTCTTC.

This clone was seen once. The chain couples TRBV6-1 to TRBJ2-7; D not certain. V gave up 7 bases and J gave up 0 bases, with 10 bases separating them. Germline assignment: CDR1 MNHNS and CDR2 SASEGT. There are 13 residues in the CDR3. The CDR3 loop is CASTLRSSYEQYF. The CDR3 nucleotides read TGTGCCAGCACCCTTCGGAGCTCCTACGAGCAGTACTTC.

This clone showed up just a few times. This rearrangement joins TRBV30 to TRBJ2-2; D is unclear. This CDR3 contains 13 residues. The V gene lost 2 bases and the J gene lost 5 bases, with 9 bases spanning the gap. Germline CDR1 reads GTSNPN; CDR2 reads SVGIG (reference sequence). CDR3 in amino acids: CAWSYGLTGELFF. The DNA of the CDR3 is TGTGCCTGGAGTTATGGTTTAACCGGGGAGCTGTTTTTT.

The chain employs TRBV7-9 and TRBJ2-5; D is undetermined. The CDR3 sequence is 12 residues long. The V gene lost 3 bases and the J gene lost 2 bases, with 4 bases spanning the gap. From germline, CDR1 is SEHNR and CDR2 FQNEAQ (reference sequence). The CDR3 sequence: CASSFLQETQYF. CDR3 DNA sequence: TGTGCCAGCAGCTTCCTACAAGAGACCCAGTACTTC.

The rearrangement joins TRBV12-5 to TRBJ2-5; D call uncertain. The V end was cut by 0 bases, the J end by 0 bases, with 11 bases between. Germline V gene sequence: CDR1 LGHNT, CDR2 FRNRAP. This CDR3 has 16 residues. The CDR3 nucleotides read TGTGCTAGTGGTTTGGTATTGGGTGCCGACCAAGAGACCCAGTACTTC. Encoded protein: CASGLVLGADQETQYF.

The genes are TRBV5-1 and TRBJ1-1; 7 bases agree with TRBD1. The germline gives CDR1 SGHRS, CDR2 YFSETQ. V shed 1 base, J shed 2 bases, and the junction held 8 bases outside the gene matches. This CDR3 region has 16 residues. The CDR3 reads CASSLWGGQANTEAFF. The CDR3 nucleotides are TGCGCCAGCAGCTTGTGGGGAGGACAGGCAAACACTGAAGCTTTCTTT.

The chain has TRBV30 and TRBJ2-1; a weak D match, TRBD1 (6 bases). Trimming cost V 3 bases and J 9 bases, with 12 bases left between them. This CDR3 contains 12 residues. In germline, CDR1 is GTSNPN, CDR2 SVGIG (reference sequence). This chain's CDR3 is CAWSAWGREQFF. The CDR3 DNA reads as TGTGCCTGGAGCGCCTGGGGGCGTGAGCAGTTCTTC.

The genes are TRBV6-5 and TRBJ2-1, with D perhaps TRBD1 or TRBD2 (5 bases each). From germline, CDR1 is MNHEY and CDR2 SVGAGI. V was clipped by 6 bases and J by 10 bases, with 13 bases between them. The CDR3 loop spans 12 amino acids. The CDR3 sequence: CASSPGPREQFF. CDR3 nucleotide sequence: TGTGCCAGCAGCCCGGGACCCCGGGAGCAGTTCTTC.

Note on this clone: Its ends do not fully match the called genes, so a read error is possible. V usage is TRBV5-1 and J usage is TRBJ2-7; the match to TRBD2 covers 7 bases. The CDR3 consists of 13 residues. CDR1 and CDR2 from the germline V gene are SGHRS and YFSETQ. For the CDR3, the DNA is TGCGCCGGCAGCTCAAGACTAGCATACGAGCAGTACTTC. The encoded protein is CAGSSRLAYEQYF.

The chain couples TRBV6-9 to TRBJ1-2; the match to TRBD1 covers 7 bases. CDR3 length: 15 residues. V shed 3 bases and J 4 bases; nucleotides not matched to a gene: 8. Germline V lookup: CDR1 MNHGY, CDR2 SVAAGI. CDR3 nucleotide sequence: TGTGCCAGCAGTTACTCGTCGGGACAGTTCTATGGCTACACCTTC. The encoded protein is CASSYSSGQFYGYTF.

On this clone: The sample contains more than one DNA sequence encoding this CDR3. The V gene is TRBV5-6, the J gene TRBJ2-2, with TRBD2 matching over 11 bases. Germline CDR1 is SGHDT and CDR2 is YYEEEE. The CDR3 runs 15 residues. The J segment lost 5 bases and the V segment lost 0 bases, leaving 0 bases of the junction unmatched. The CDR3 protein is CASSLGLAGTGELFF. The CDR3 region has the DNA TGTGCCAGCAGCTTGGGACTAGCGGGAACCGGGGAGCTGTTTTTT.

The V and J genes are TRBV7-3 and TRBJ2-1; perhaps D is TRBD1 or TRBD2 (5 bases each). The ends were cut back, 3 bases at V and 4 bases at J, with 13 bases in the middle. The CDR3 runs 15 residues. CDR1 and CDR2 (germline): SGHTA, FQGTGA. In nucleotides, the CDR3 is TGTGCCAGCAGCTTTGGGGCGGGCAATTACAATGAGCAGTTCTTC. Amino acid sequence: CASSFGAGNYNEQFF. The whole variable domain, filled in from reference TRBV7-3 and TRBJ2-1, reads GAGVSQTPSNKVTEKGKYVELRCDPISGHTALYWYRQSLGQGPEFLIYFQGTGAADDSGLPNDRFFAVRPEGSVSTLKIQRTERGDSAVYLCASSFGAGNYNEQFFGPGTRLTVL.

The J gene is TRBJ2-6, the V gene TRBV7-8, with 11 bases that match TRBD1. In germline, CDR1 is SGHVS, CDR2 FQNEAQ. The CDR3 loop spans 17 amino acids. Trimming removed 5 bases from V and 2 bases from J; junction bases left unmatched: 5. Here the CDR3 DNA reads TGTGCCAGCAGCCTGGACAGGGGGCTGGCTGGGGCCAACGTCCTGACTTTC. Protein product: CASSLDRGLAGANVLTF.

This clone was counted once. V gene TRBV11-2 combines with J gene TRBJ2-1; D uncertain. V shed 1 base and J shed 4 bases, with 2 bases lying between them. Germline CDR1 SGHAT, CDR2 FQNNGV. The length of the CDR3 is 12 residues. The CDR3 is CASSLGYNEQFF. The CDR3 nucleotides are TGTGCCAGCAGCTTAGGGTACAATGAGCAGTTCTTC.

The rearrangement joins TRBV5-5 to TRBJ2-1; D perhaps matches TRBD1 (6 bases). Trimming stripped 0 bases from V and 3 bases from J, with 10 bases between. The CDR3 length is 15 residues. Germline CDR1 is SGHKS and CDR2 is YYEKEE (reference sequence). CDR3 DNA sequence: TGTGCCAGCAGCTTGGGGGACACCAACTACAATGAGCAGTTCTTC. Amino acids: CASSLGDTNYNEQFF.

The chain combines TRBV2 with TRBJ2-1; 11 nucleotides line up with TRBD1. Per germline, CDR1 SNHLY and CDR2 FYNNEI. V shed 4 bases and J 7 bases; nucleotides not matched to a gene: 6. This CDR3 is built from 15 residues. The CDR3 spells CASSVSDRGLNEQFF. In DNA, the CDR3 is TGTGCCAGCAGTGTCTCGGACAGGGGGCTGAATGAGCAGTTCTTC.

The chain combines TRBV7-8 with TRBJ1-1; 7 nucleotides agree with TRBD1. Unmatched junction bases numbered 8, after V lost 0 bases and J lost 1 base. CDR3 size: 17 residues. The V gene's germline CDR1 is SGHVS and CDR2 FQNEAQ. The CDR3 reads CASSLAHVDRSNTEAFF. Here the CDR3 DNA reads TGTGCCAGCAGCTTAGCGCACGTGGACAGGTCGAACACTGAAGCTTTCTTT.

The gene calls are TRBV25-1 and TRBJ1-4, with D possibly TRBD1 on 5 matching bases. V dropped 0 bases and J dropped 3 bases, with 8 bases sitting between them. This CDR3 region has 15 residues. CDR1 and CDR2 from the germline V gene are MGHDK and SYGVNS. The DNA of the CDR3 is TGTGCCAGCAGTGAATATCGGGGGGCTAATGAAAAACTGTTTTTT. This gives the protein CASSEYRGANEKLFF.

The CDR3 sequence: CATSSGVTSGRPDTQYF. CDR3 sequence (DNA): TGTGCCACCAGCAGCGGAGTAACTAGCGGGAGACCAGATACGCAGTATTTT. The chain recombines TRBV15 with TRBJ2-3; 11 bases are a match to TRBD2. Germline values: CDR1 LNHNV, CDR2 YYDKDF (reference sequence). V was pared by 3 bases and J by 4 bases, with 9 bases of the junction left unmatched. The CDR3 has 17 residues. Full variable domain (rest looked up from reference TRBV15 and TRBJ2-3): DAMVIQNPRYQVTQFGKPVTLSCSQTLNHNVMYWYQQKSSQAPKLLFHYYDKDFNNEADTPDNFQSRRPNTSFCFLDIRSPGLGDTAMYLCATSSGVTSGRPDTQYFGPGTRLTVL.

The genes are TRBV29-1 and TRBJ1-1; D is ambiguous. This CDR3 is 13 amino acids long. V was shortened by 6 bases and J by 0 bases, with 11 bases between the two germline ends. Germline V gene lookup returns CDR1 SQVTM and CDR2 ANQGSEA. CDR3 nucleotides: TGCAGCGTAGTGACGGCGATGAACACTGAAGCTTTCTTT. Translation gives CSVVTAMNTEAFF.

The chain links TRBV11-2 to TRBJ1-1; D unclear. V was pared by 5 bases and J by 1 base, with 11 bases between. CDR1 is SGHAT and CDR2 is FQNNGV in the germline V gene. The CDR3 runs 14 residues. The CDR3 reads CASSTTVGNTEAFF. CDR3 DNA sequence: TGTGCCAGCAGCACCACTGTGGGGAACACTGAAGCTTTCTTT.

This clone was counted only a few times. This chain joins TRBV19 and TRBJ2-1, with a tentative D call TRBD2 (5 bases). The CDR3 spans 14 residues. Per germline, CDR1 LNHDA and CDR2 SQIVND (reference sequence). Deletions cut 2 bases from V and 4 bases from J, with 9 bases between. The DNA of the CDR3 is TGTGCCAGTAGTATAACCGGGAATTACAATGAGCAGTTCTTC. This encodes CASSITGNYNEQFF. Based on the CDR3 plus reference TRBV19 and TRBJ2-1, the full variable domain is DGGITQSPKYLFRKEGQNVTLSCEQNLNHDAMYWYRQDPGQGLRLIYYSQIVNDFQKGDIAEGYSVSREKKESFPLTVTSAQKNPTAFYLCASSITGNYNEQFFGPGTRLTVL.

This clone has a handful of counts. V is TRBV28 and J is TRBJ1-1, with 10 bases fitting TRBD1. J was trimmed by 2 bases and V by 10 bases; bases with no gene match: 4. This CDR3 has 13 residues. CDR1 and CDR2 from the germline V gene are MDHEN and SYDVKM. This CDR3 is CATSTGGNTEAFF. DNA of the CDR3: TGTGCCACCTCGACAGGGGGCAACACTGAAGCTTTCTTT.